This T cell receptor beta chain was found in a study of T-cell reconstitution after alpha-beta-depleted transplantation in children. Broader study findings: Reportedly, only several hundred clones from non-depleted graft cells drove alpha-beta T-cell counts at about two months.

Concerning this clonotype itself: As yet, its antigen is unknown.

Trimming took 7 bases from V and 7 from J; bases not matched to a gene: 15. CDR3 length: 17 amino acids. Construction of the TCRbeta library involved unique molecular identifiers. TCRdb redid the calling of the PCR reads with MiXCR, one entry per CDR3 protein. The sample holds about 240,000 distinct CDR3 sequences; roughly 23% are singletons and the top ten take about 2.6%. The source was PBMCs, collected before TCRalphabeta/CD19-depleted stem cell transplant. The genes are TRBV12-3 or TRBV12-4 and TRBJ2-2, with 10 bases fitting TRBD2. The receptor comes from a girl aged 2-9 years with Fanconi anemia, due to receive a stem cell transplant. The chain's CDR3 is CASTGRAGGPWVGELFF. CDR3 nucleotide sequence: TGTGCCAGCACCGGAAGAGCGGGAGGGCCATGGGTCGGGGAGCTGTTTTTT.